The entry below gives a single T cell receptor (beta chain) sequence along with its context. Its target is unknown. This sample is part of a study of OX40 agonist ivuxolimab in advanced cancers. Whole-study context: Earlier anti-PD-1, anti-PD-L1 or anti-CTLA-4 therapy was permitted; over 35% had received some. Three patients got partial responses; one had hepatocellular carcinoma and two had cutaneous melanoma.

The CDR3 sequence is 13 residues long. Germline-derived CDR1 and CDR2 are ENHRY and SYGVKD. The V gene end was trimmed by 7 bases and the J gene end by 4 bases; junction bases not matched to a gene: 3. Broader study findings: Clonal expansion was seen in CD4+ and CD8+ blood T cells by week 6 at 0.1 to 3.0 mg/kg. Expanded clones were, on average, more numerous among CD8+ T cells than CD4+.

Measured with immunoSEQ multiplex PCR; TCRdb has only the in-frame clones, and not every one. The repertoire holds 70,000 to 80,000 clones, with 70% to 90% as singletons. This material consisted of CD4+ or CD8+ T cells sorted from blood, taken in a trial of the OX40 agonist ivuxolimab. V is TRBV10-3 and J is TRBJ1-2; 10 bases are shared with TRBD1. This receptor was identified in an adult with an advanced solid tumor such as melanoma, head and neck, liver or kidney cancer. The CDR3 nucleotides are TGTGCCATCAAGACAGGGGGCGGCTATGGCTACACCTTC. This encodes CAIKTGGGYGYTF.